This T cell receptor (beta chain) was recovered during a study of CD8 T cells in ankylosing spondylitis. From the 5' RACE reads, TCRdb called clonotypes with MiXCR, one entry per CDR3 protein. Altogether hundreds of thousands of distinct CDR3 sequences are present, about an eighth being singletons, with the ten largest covering approximately 0.46%. The CDR3 contains 14 residues. V was cut by 6 bases and J by 2 bases, with 16 bases left in between. Germline V gene lookup returns CDR1 DFQATT and CDR2 SNEGSKA (reference sequence). Study-level results: It appeared that ankylosing spondylitis blood was characterized by a TCR beta motif of fewer than ten highly homologous variants.

The table lists this clonotype with many counts. Its matching antigen is unknown. Source material: blood, either unsorted or a sorted T cell fraction (not recorded which). The J gene is TRBJ2-5, the V gene TRBV20-1; TRBD2 might be the D (6 bases). This receptor was identified in a male donor with ankylosing spondylitis. DNA of the CDR3: TGCAGTGCGGAGGGTCCAGAGGTACAAGAGACCCAGTACTTC. Its translation is CSAEGPEVQETQYF.